The sequence of this T cell receptor (beta chain) was determined in a study of T-cell reconstitution after alpha-beta-depleted transplantation in children. This clonotype was seen a few times. What it recognizes is unknown. Molecular barcoding with unique molecular identifiers was used for the TCRbeta library. TCRdb reprocessed the PCR reads via MiXCR and lists one record per CDR3 protein. This sample yields 90,000 to 150,000 distinct CDR3 sequences, of which more than 20% are seen a single time; 10% to 13% belongs to the top ten. Trimming left V 1 base short and J 0 bases short, with 10 bases between. The CDR3 loop spans 15 amino acids. In germline, CDR1 is SGHTA, CDR2 FQGNSA. Overall study results and limits: By about two months after transplant, alpha-beta T cells reportedly arose from several hundred graft clones that had expanded. High day-60 TCRbeta diversity in some patients came from surviving recipient T cells and thymic progenitors. T-cell counts and diversity at one year following transplant were attributed mainly to newly produced T cells.

The input for sequencing was PBMCs, mostly from graft donor cells, taken 180 days after TCRalphabeta/CD19-depleted stem cell transplant. The source of this sequence is a male patient between 2 and 10 years old who had a stem cell transplant for chronic granulomatous disease, so the T cells may come from the graft donor. The chain uses TRBV7-2 and TRBJ2-7; D not certain. CDR3 in amino acids: CASSLGPALSYEQYF. CDR3 coding DNA: TGTGCCAGCAGCTTAGGGCCGGCACTCTCCTACGAGCAGTACTTC.